Listed below are T cell receptor beta chains from one sample, sequenced in a study of T cell responses to AZD1222 COVID-19 vaccine. Profiling relied on immunoSEQ multiplex PCR, and the TCRdb table lists in-frame clones only, not all of them. Among some 110,000 clones listed, about 90% were seen once. The material was peripheral blood, obtained on day 0 of AZD1222 vaccination. The origin of the receptors is an adult in good health. The CDR3 runs from the conserved cysteine through the conserved F or W. Each record gives: CDR3 protein, CDR3 DNA, V gene, CDR3 length, clone size, J gene, D gene. The D gene is left open where the match is weak. Clone size, where shown, is once, few, many, or a class for clones that have expanded.

CDR3 protein: CAISAGSDGYTF
CDR3 DNA: TGTGCCATCAGTGCAGGGTCGGATGGCTACACCTTC
V gene: TRBV10-3
CDR3 length: 12
clone size: once
J gene: TRBJ1-2
D gene: -

CDR3 protein: CASSQDRAGDGPQHF
CDR3 DNA: TGTGCCAGCAGCCAAGATCGGGCAGGGGACGGGCCCCAGCATTTT
V gene: TRBV14
CDR3 length: 15
clone size: -
J gene: TRBJ1-5
D gene: -

CDR3 protein: CASSQDGGAGYRGENTEAFF
CDR3 DNA: TGCGCCAGCAGCCAAGATGGGGGAGCGGGGTACAGGGGGGAAAACACTGAAGCTTTCTTT
V gene: TRBV4-1
CDR3 length: 20
clone size: -
J gene: TRBJ1-1
D gene: TRBD1

CDR3 protein: CASSSRTQNTEAFF
CDR3 DNA: TGTGCCAGCTCATCCCGGACGCAGAACACTGAAGCTTTCTTT
V gene: TRBV18
CDR3 length: 14
clone size: -
J gene: TRBJ1-1
D gene: -

CDR3 protein: CASSSPAGQGFYGYTF
CDR3 DNA: TGTGCCAGCAGCTCCCCAGCCGGACAGGGTTTCTATGGCTACACCTTC
V gene: TRBV7-8
CDR3 length: 16
clone size: once
J gene: TRBJ1-2
D gene: TRBD1

CDR3 protein: CSASRRRGDEQFF
CDR3 DNA: TGCAGTGCTAGTAGAAGGAGGGGAGATGAGCAGTTCTTC
V gene: TRBV20-1
CDR3 length: 13
clone size: once
J gene: TRBJ2-1
D gene: -

CDR3 protein: CASSLVSAANYGYTF
CDR3 DNA: TGTGCCAGCAGCTTAGTTTCAGCCGCTAACTATGGCTACACCTTC
V gene: TRBV11-2
CDR3 length: 15
clone size: -
J gene: TRBJ1-2
D gene: -

CDR3 protein: CASSQPSRVPGELFF
CDR3 DNA: TGCGCCAGCAGCCAACCCTCCAGGGTCCCCGGGGAGCTGTTTTTT
V gene: TRBV4-1
CDR3 length: 15
clone size: -
J gene: TRBJ2-2
D gene: -

CDR3 protein: CSVVRSDGYTF
CDR3 DNA: TGCAGCGTTGTGCGCAGCGATGGCTACACCTTC
V gene: TRBV29-1
CDR3 length: 11
clone size: -
J gene: TRBJ1-2
D gene: -

CDR3 protein: CASSQLDFYGYTF
CDR3 DNA: TGTGCCAGCAGCCAACTCGACTTCTATGGCTACACCTTC
V gene: TRBV3-1/TRBV3-2
CDR3 length: 13
clone size: few
J gene: TRBJ1-2
D gene: -

CDR3 protein: CASSLDNTEAFF
CDR3 DNA: TGTGCCAGCAGCTTAGATAACACTGAAGCTTTCTTT
V gene: TRBV7-2
CDR3 length: 12
clone size: -
J gene: TRBJ1-1
D gene: -

CDR3 protein: CASSQAPSGGPPHEQFF
CDR3 DNA: TGCGCCAGCAGCCAAGCCCCCTCGGGAGGGCCCCCCCATGAGCAGTTCTTC
V gene: TRBV4-3
CDR3 length: 17
clone size: -
J gene: TRBJ2-1
D gene: TRBD2

CDR3 protein: CASSPRDGNYNEQFF
CDR3 DNA: TGTGCCAGCTCACCCCGGGACGGGAACTACAATGAGCAGTTCTTC
V gene: TRBV18
CDR3 length: 15
clone size: -
J gene: TRBJ2-1
D gene: -

CDR3 protein: CASSLSTYGYTF
CDR3 DNA: TGTGCCAGCAGCTTATCTACCTATGGCTACACCTTC
V gene: TRBV7-9
CDR3 length: 12
clone size: -
J gene: TRBJ1-2
D gene: -

CDR3 protein: CASSLPRQSSYNEQFF
CDR3 DNA: TGCGCCAGCAGCTTACCTAGACAGAGCTCCTACAATGAGCAGTTCTTC
V gene: TRBV5-1
CDR3 length: 16
clone size: -
J gene: TRBJ2-1
D gene: -

CDR3 protein: CASRRDSQNSGNTIYF
CDR3 DNA: TGCGCCAGCAGGCGGGACAGCCAGAACTCTGGAAACACCATATATTTT
V gene: TRBV5-1
CDR3 length: 16
clone size: -
J gene: TRBJ1-3
D gene: TRBD1

CDR3 protein: CASSLSDSYEQYF
CDR3 DNA: TGTGCCAGCAGTTTATCCGACAGCTACGAGCAGTACTTC
V gene: TRBV27
CDR3 length: 13
clone size: few
J gene: TRBJ2-7
D gene: -

CDR3 protein: CASSLRTGWNYGYTF
CDR3 DNA: TGTGCCAGCAGCCTCCGGACAGGATGGAACTATGGCTACACCTTC
V gene: TRBV7-6
CDR3 length: 15
clone size: -
J gene: TRBJ1-2
D gene: TRBD1

CDR3 protein: CASSFEGNQPQHF
CDR3 DNA: TGTGCCAGCAGTTTCGAGGGGAATCAGCCCCAGCATTTT
V gene: TRBV12-3/TRBV12-4
CDR3 length: 13
clone size: -
J gene: TRBJ1-5
D gene: -

CDR3 protein: CASSYDRRNTEAFF
CDR3 DNA: TGTGCCAGCAGTTACGACAGAAGGAACACTGAAGCTTTCTTT
V gene: TRBV6-5
CDR3 length: 14
clone size: -
J gene: TRBJ1-1
D gene: -

CDR3 protein: CASSTGLADTQYF
CDR3 DNA: TGTGCCAGCAGCACAGGGCTAGCAGATACGCAGTATTTT
V gene: TRBV12-3/TRBV12-4
CDR3 length: 13
clone size: -
J gene: TRBJ2-3
D gene: -

CDR3 protein: CASSLVTAGPNEKLFF
CDR3 DNA: TGCGCCAGCAGCTTAGTTACGGCAGGACCTAATGAAAAACTGTTTTTT
V gene: TRBV5-1
CDR3 length: 16
clone size: -
J gene: TRBJ1-4
D gene: -

CDR3 protein: CATGHRDTNVLTF
CDR3 DNA: TGTGCCACTGGGCACAGGGATACCAACGTCCTGACTTTC
V gene: TRBV24-1
CDR3 length: 13
clone size: -
J gene: TRBJ2-6
D gene: -

CDR3 protein: CSVRTGTITEAFF
CDR3 DNA: TGCAGCGTGAGAACCGGGACAATCACTGAAGCTTTCTTT
V gene: TRBV29-1
CDR3 length: 13
clone size: -
J gene: TRBJ1-1
D gene: -

CDR3 protein: CASSPAGRADNEQFF
CDR3 DNA: TGTGCCAGCAGTCCCGCCGGGAGGGCCGACAATGAGCAGTTCTTC
V gene: TRBV6-5
CDR3 length: 15
clone size: -
J gene: TRBJ2-1
D gene: TRBD2

CDR3 protein: CASNIGQNYGYTF
CDR3 DNA: TGTGCCAGCAATATTGGACAGAACTATGGCTACACCTTC
V gene: TRBV2
CDR3 length: 13
clone size: -
J gene: TRBJ1-2
D gene: -

CDR3 protein: CASRTENTEAFF
CDR3 DNA: TGTGCCAGCAGGACAGAGAACACTGAAGCTTTCTTT
V gene: TRBV6-5
CDR3 length: 12
clone size: -
J gene: TRBJ1-1
D gene: -

CDR3 protein: CASSVTGRDGYTF
CDR3 DNA: TGTGCCAGCAGCGTGACAGGGAGGGATGGCTACACCTTC
V gene: TRBV5-4
CDR3 length: 13
clone size: -
J gene: TRBJ1-2
D gene: TRBD1

CDR3 protein: CASSLSRAANYGYTF
CDR3 DNA: TGTGCCAGCAGCCTCTCTCGGGCAGCTAACTATGGCTACACCTTC
V gene: TRBV2
CDR3 length: 15
clone size: -
J gene: TRBJ1-2
D gene: -

CDR3 protein: CASSLAGGPWETQYF
CDR3 DNA: TGTGCCAGCAGCTTAGCGGGAGGGCCTTGGGAGACCCAGTACTTC
V gene: TRBV7-9
CDR3 length: 15
clone size: -
J gene: TRBJ2-5
D gene: TRBD2

CDR3 protein: CASSLALGANTEAFF
CDR3 DNA: TGTGCCAGCAGCTTAGCTCTCGGGGCGAACACTGAAGCTTTCTTT
V gene: TRBV7-8
CDR3 length: 15
clone size: -
J gene: TRBJ1-1
D gene: -

CDR3 protein: CAWAGTGDTQYF
CDR3 DNA: TGTGCCTGGGCCGGGACTGGTGATACGCAGTATTTT
V gene: TRBV30
CDR3 length: 12
clone size: -
J gene: TRBJ2-3
D gene: -

CDR3 protein: CASSGTHSYGYTF
CDR3 DNA: TGTGCCAGCAGTGGGACCCACTCCTATGGCTACACCTTC
V gene: TRBV2
CDR3 length: 13
clone size: once
J gene: TRBJ1-2
D gene: -

CDR3 protein: CASSPTTSGRDTQYF
CDR3 DNA: TGCGCCAGCAGCCCTACAACTAGCGGGAGGGATACGCAGTATTTT
V gene: TRBV4-1
CDR3 length: 15
clone size: -
J gene: TRBJ2-3
D gene: TRBD2

CDR3 protein: CASSSLAQGYYGYTF
CDR3 DNA: TGTGCCAGCAGTTCCCTCGCACAGGGCTACTATGGCTACACCTTC
V gene: TRBV6-5
CDR3 length: 15
clone size: -
J gene: TRBJ1-2
D gene: -

CDR3 protein: CASSPGLATYNEQFF
CDR3 DNA: TGTGCCAGCAGCCCGGGACTAGCTACCTACAATGAGCAGTTCTTC
V gene: TRBV13
CDR3 length: 15
clone size: -
J gene: TRBJ2-1
D gene: TRBD2

CDR3 protein: CASSRRLRGSTDTQYF
CDR3 DNA: TGTGCCAGCAGCCGCCGCTTGCGCGGAAGCACAGATACGCAGTATTTT
V gene: TRBV3-1/TRBV3-2
CDR3 length: 16
clone size: -
J gene: TRBJ2-3
D gene: -

CDR3 protein: CAWSVEEYTEAFF
CDR3 DNA: TGTGCCTGGAGTGTAGAGGAGTACACTGAAGCTTTCTTT
V gene: TRBV30
CDR3 length: 13
clone size: once
J gene: TRBJ1-1
D gene: -

CDR3 protein: CASSLAAPGAGTEAFF
CDR3 DNA: TGTGCCAGCAGCTTAGCCGCCCCGGGGGCAGGCACTGAAGCTTTCTTT
V gene: TRBV11-2
CDR3 length: 16
clone size: -
J gene: TRBJ1-1
D gene: -

CDR3 protein: CASSQGPGTGNSPLHF
CDR3 DNA: TGCGCCAGCAGCCAGGGTCCCGGGACGGGGAATTCACCCCTCCACTTT
V gene: TRBV4-1
CDR3 length: 16
clone size: -
J gene: TRBJ1-6
D gene: -

CDR3 protein: CAWRRRGELAKNIQYF
CDR3 DNA: TGTGCCTGGAGACGGCGAGGGGAATTAGCCAAAAACATTCAGTACTTC
V gene: TRBV30
CDR3 length: 16
clone size: -
J gene: TRBJ2-4
D gene: -

CDR3 protein: CASSKREVRVLPLGTYGYTF
CDR3 DNA: TGTGCCAGCAGCAAACGAGAGGTCAGGGTTCTACCTCTTGGGACTTATGGCTACACCTTC
V gene: TRBV21-1
CDR3 length: 20
clone size: -
J gene: TRBJ1-2
D gene: -

CDR3 protein: CASKGTSGAYEQYF
CDR3 DNA: TGTGCCAGCAAGGGGACTAGCGGGGCCTACGAGCAGTACTTC
V gene: TRBV6-6
CDR3 length: 14
clone size: -
J gene: TRBJ2-7
D gene: TRBD2

CDR3 protein: CASSLDRGEETQYF
CDR3 DNA: TGCGCCAGCAGCCTTGACAGGGGGGAAGAGACCCAGTACTTC
V gene: TRBV5-1
CDR3 length: 14
clone size: -
J gene: TRBJ2-5
D gene: TRBD1

CDR3 protein: CASSRTDQETQYF
CDR3 DNA: TGTGCCAGCAGCCGGACAGACCAAGAGACCCAGTACTTC
V gene: TRBV7-9
CDR3 length: 13
clone size: -
J gene: TRBJ2-5
D gene: -

CDR3 protein: CSASATTSGRAGEQFF
CDR3 DNA: TGCAGTGCTAGTGCTACGACTAGCGGGAGGGCGGGTGAGCAGTTCTTC
V gene: TRBV20-1
CDR3 length: 16
clone size: -
J gene: TRBJ2-1
D gene: TRBD2

CDR3 protein: CASSPLGQGGTEAFF
CDR3 DNA: TGTGCCAGCAGCCCACTTGGACAGGGTGGCACTGAAGCTTTCTTT
V gene: TRBV11-3
CDR3 length: 15
clone size: -
J gene: TRBJ1-1
D gene: TRBD1

CDR3 protein: CASSLDRGLTEAFF
CDR3 DNA: TGTGCCAGCAGTTTGGACAGGGGGCTCACTGAAGCTTTCTTT
V gene: TRBV27
CDR3 length: 14
clone size: -
J gene: TRBJ1-1
D gene: TRBD1

CDR3 protein: CASSKLAGGPGTQYF
CDR3 DNA: TGTGCCAGTAGTAAACTAGCGGGAGGGCCGGGTACGCAGTATTTT
V gene: TRBV19
CDR3 length: 15
clone size: -
J gene: TRBJ2-3
D gene: TRBD2

CDR3 protein: CASSLATIRKTGQRSNTEAFF
CDR3 DNA: TGTGCCAGCAGCTTAGCGACAATCCGTAAGACAGGACAGCGCTCGAACACTGAAGCTTTCTTT
V gene: TRBV7-2
CDR3 length: 21
clone size: -
J gene: TRBJ1-1
D gene: -

CDR3 protein: CASSARGGMAEKLFF
CDR3 DNA: TGTGCCAGCAGCGCCAGGGGGGGGATGGCTGAAAAACTGTTTTTT
V gene: TRBV9
CDR3 length: 15
clone size: -
J gene: TRBJ1-4
D gene: TRBD1

CDR3 protein: CASSFLTGTSYEQYF
CDR3 DNA: TGCGCCAGCAGCTTCTTGACAGGGACCTCCTACGAGCAGTACTTC
V gene: TRBV5-1
CDR3 length: 15
clone size: -
J gene: TRBJ2-7
D gene: TRBD1

CDR3 protein: CASSETGSYNSPLHF
CDR3 DNA: TGTGCCAGCAGCGAAACAGGGTCCTATAATTCACCCCTCCACTTT
V gene: TRBV9
CDR3 length: 15
clone size: -
J gene: TRBJ1-6
D gene: -

CDR3 protein: CASSAQGNTEAFF
CDR3 DNA: TGCGCCAGCAGCGCGCAGGGGAACACTGAAGCTTTCTTT
V gene: TRBV5-1
CDR3 length: 13
clone size: -
J gene: TRBJ1-1
D gene: -

CDR3 protein: CASSLRVGGTIYGYTF
CDR3 DNA: TGTGCCAGCAGTTTACGTGTCGGAGGGACTATCTATGGCTACACCTTC
V gene: TRBV27
CDR3 length: 16
clone size: -
J gene: TRBJ1-2
D gene: -

CDR3 protein: CASSLGGWSEAFF
CDR3 DNA: TGTGCCAGCAGCTTGGGCGGGTGGTCTGAAGCTTTCTTT
V gene: TRBV9
CDR3 length: 13
clone size: -
J gene: TRBJ1-1
D gene: -

CDR3 protein: CSVVLRAQNTEAFF
CDR3 DNA: TGCAGCGTTGTATTAAGGGCCCAGAACACTGAAGCTTTCTTT
V gene: TRBV29-1
CDR3 length: 14
clone size: -
J gene: TRBJ1-1
D gene: -

CDR3 protein: CASMGGRAGTDTQYF
CDR3 DNA: TGTGCCAGCATGGGGGGGCGGGCCGGCACAGATACGCAGTATTTT
V gene: TRBV2
CDR3 length: 15
clone size: -
J gene: TRBJ2-3
D gene: -

CDR3 protein: CAWSAYGTSRETQYF
CDR3 DNA: TGTGCCTGGAGTGCGTATGGGACTAGCCGAGAGACCCAGTACTTC
V gene: TRBV30
CDR3 length: 15
clone size: -
J gene: TRBJ2-5
D gene: TRBD2